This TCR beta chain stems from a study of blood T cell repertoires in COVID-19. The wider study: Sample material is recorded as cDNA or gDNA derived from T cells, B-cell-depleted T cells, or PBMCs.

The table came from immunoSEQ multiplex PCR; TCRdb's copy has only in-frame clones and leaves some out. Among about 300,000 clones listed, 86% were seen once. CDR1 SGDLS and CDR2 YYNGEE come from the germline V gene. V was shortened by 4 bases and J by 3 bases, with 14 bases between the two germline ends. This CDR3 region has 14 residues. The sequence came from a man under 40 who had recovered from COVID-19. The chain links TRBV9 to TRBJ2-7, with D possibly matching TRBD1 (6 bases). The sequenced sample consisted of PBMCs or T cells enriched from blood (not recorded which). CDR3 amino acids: CASSPADRYYEQYF. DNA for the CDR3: TGTGCCAGCAGCCCGGCGGACAGATACTACGAGCAGTACTTC. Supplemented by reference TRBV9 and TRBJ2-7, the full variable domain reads DSGVTQTPKHLITATGQRVTLRCSPRSGDLSVYWYQQSLDQGLQFLIQYYNGEERAKGNILERFSAQQFPDLHSELNLSSLELGDSALYFCASSPADRYYEQYFGPGTRLTVT.